This T cell receptor beta chain was identified during a study of cytomegalovirus exposure and HLA in healthy donors. In the case of this clone: Its antigen is unidentified.

Study-level results: The authors later found TCR association rates varying by HLA locus, with DRB1 most and HLA-C fewest.

Primers for the PCR totalled 60 Vbeta and 13 Jbeta. Assay: immunoSEQ multiplex PCR; the TCRdb copy retains only in-frame clones and omits some. The table includes fewer than 200,000 clones, about 79% detected once. Healthy bone marrow donors made up the donor group. The CDR3 has 15 residues. CDR1 MNHNS and CDR2 SASEGT come from the germline V gene. V lost 4 bases and J lost 11; bases outside the gene matches: 14. The specimen sequenced was PBMCs. The receptor comes from a woman in her fifties or sixties in good health and CMV-seropositive. This chain links TRBV6-1 with TRBJ1-2; 9 bases fit TRBD1. The CDR3 reads CASSAPDRGPLVYTF. In nucleotides, the CDR3 is TGTGCCAGCAGTGCCCCGGACAGGGGCCCTTTAGTGTACACCTTC.